The entry below gives a single T cell receptor beta chain sequence along with its context. Healthy donors of bone marrow made up the group. Germline V gene lookup returns CDR1 SNHLY and CDR2 FYNNEI. Germline trimming cut 4 bases from V and 0 bases from J; bases unmatched to any gene: 2. CDR3 length: 14 residues. These data belong to a study of cytomegalovirus exposure and HLA in healthy donors. The overall study: Unique TCRs from HLA-typed donors, 70 million to 85 million of them, were held in an early data release.

Use of 60 Vbeta and 13 Jbeta primers characterized the PCR. Libraries were prepared by immunoSEQ multiplex PCR; TCRdb keeps only in-frame clonotypes and omits some of them. In the table there are nearly 110,000 clones, approximately 80% of which are singletons. The sequenced sample was PBMCs. This rearrangement joins TRBV2 to TRBJ2-7, with 8 nucleotides matching TRBD1. The receptor comes from a male donor in good health and CMV-seronegative. DNA for the CDR3: TGTGCCAGCAGTGGACAGGGGTACTCCTACGAGCAGTACTTC. Protein product: CASSGQGYSYEQYF.